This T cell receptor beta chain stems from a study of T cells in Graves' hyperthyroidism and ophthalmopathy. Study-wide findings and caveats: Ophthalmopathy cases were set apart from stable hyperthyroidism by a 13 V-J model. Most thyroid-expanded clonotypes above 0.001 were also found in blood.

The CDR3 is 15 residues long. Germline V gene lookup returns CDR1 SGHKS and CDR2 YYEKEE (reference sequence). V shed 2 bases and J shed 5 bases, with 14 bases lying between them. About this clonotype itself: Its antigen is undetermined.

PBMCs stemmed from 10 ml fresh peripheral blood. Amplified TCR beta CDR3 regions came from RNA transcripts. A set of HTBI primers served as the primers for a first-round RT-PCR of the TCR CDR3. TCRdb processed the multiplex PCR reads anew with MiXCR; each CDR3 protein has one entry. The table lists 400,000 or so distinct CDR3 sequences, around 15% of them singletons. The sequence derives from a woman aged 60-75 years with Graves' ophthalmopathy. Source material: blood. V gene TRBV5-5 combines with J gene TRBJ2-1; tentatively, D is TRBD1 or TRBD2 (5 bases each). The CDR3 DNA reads TGTGCCAGCAGCTTCGGGGCTCCTTCTGACAATGAGCAGTTCTTC. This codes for CASSFGAPSDNEQFF.